This T cell receptor beta chain was sequenced for a study of T cell clones after liver transplantation. The germline gives CDR1 SGHRS, CDR2 YFSETQ. J lost 4 bases, V lost 4 bases, and 11 bases had no gene match. The CDR3 extends over 16 amino acids. Only in-frame clones appear in the TCRdb table, and some are missing; sequencing was by immunoSEQ multiplex PCR. The sample lists 65,000 to 90,000 clones, about 88% occurring once. V gene TRBV5-1 combines with J gene TRBJ2-3, with TRBD2 identical over 8 bases. This receptor was obtained from a human donor who received a liver transplant. The sequenced sample was CD4+ T cells from blood, obtained before liver transplant. DNA of the CDR3: TGCGCCAGCAGCGAGGAAAGGCGGGGGGTGGCAGATACGCAGTATTTT. Its protein is CASSEERRGVADTQYF.